What follows are 2 T cell receptor beta chains derived from one specimen sequenced in a study of blood T cell dynamics during melanoma immunotherapy. As to time point: week 3, after first cycle of checkpoint inhibitor. Data came from immunoSEQ multiplex PCR; TCRdb stores just in-frame clones and leaves some out. The data contain more than 14,000 clones, roughly nine tenths of them seen just once; the ten biggest clones take up around 8%. This specimen was blood, taken from a patient treated with checkpoint blockade. Receptors were obtained from a human donor with melanoma.

This clone was observed once. The CDR3: CASSHVLGTDTQYF. DNA for the CDR3: TGTGCCAGCAGTCACGTACTAGGCACAGATACGCAGTATTTT. This chain joins TRBV2 and TRBJ2-3; a possible D gene is TRBD2 (5 bases). The CDR3 runs to 14 residues. Germline lookup yields CDR1 SNHLY and CDR2 FYNNEI. The V end was cut by 5 bases, the J end by 1 base, with 10 bases between. Full variable domain (missing parts from reference TRBV2 and TRBJ2-3): EPEVTQTPSHQVTQMGQEVILRCVPISNHLYFYWYRQILGQKVEFLVSFYNNEISEKSEIFDDQFSVERPDGSNFTLKIRSTKLEDSAMYFCASSHVLGTDTQYFGPGTRLTVL.

The DNA for the CDR3 is TGTGCCAGCAGCGTCGGGCGTAGCGTTATCTCCTACGAGCAGTACTTC. It codes for CASSVGRSVISYEQYF. The chain joins TRBV5-4 to TRBJ2-7; maybe TRBD2 (5 bases). V shed 4 bases and J shed 0 bases, with 17 bases lying between them. In germline, CDR1 is SGHNT, CDR2 YYREEE (reference sequence). The CDR3 is 16 residues long. Complete variable domain (other parts from reference TRBV5-4 and TRBJ2-7): ETGVTQSPTHLIKTRGQQVTLRCSSQSGHNTVSWYQQALGQGPQFIFQYYREEENGRGNFPPRFSGLQFPNYSSELNVNALELDDSALYLCASSVGRSVISYEQYFGPGTRLTVT.